Listed below are T cell receptor beta chains from one sample, sequenced in a study of technical replicates of blood from a handful of donors. The table came from immunoSEQ multiplex PCR; TCRdb's copy has only in-frame clones and leaves some out. The sample has about 70,000 clones; around 85% are singletons. The sample was PBMCs. These TCRs come from a human donor in good health. Some clones in this sample may be carry-over from other donors' samples. The CDR3 runs from the conserved cysteine through the conserved F or W. The order of the fields is V gene, D gene, clone size, J gene, CDR3 protein, CDR3 DNA. D genes are given only for firm matches. The size field is filled for only some rows; it gives once, few, many or a size class.

v_gene: TRBV9
d_gene: TRBD2
abundance: -
j_gene: TRBJ2-1
CDR3aa: CASSVDGRGVQHEQFF
CDR3nt: TGTGCCAGCAGCGTAGATGGGCGGGGGGTCCAGCACGAGCAGTTCTTC

v_gene: TRBV30
d_gene: -
abundance: few
j_gene: TRBJ2-1
CDR3aa: CAWSRSRIGNEQFF
CDR3nt: TGTGCCTGGAGTCGGAGTAGGATCGGCAATGAGCAGTTCTTC

v_gene: TRBV19
d_gene: -
abundance: -
j_gene: TRBJ1-1
CDR3aa: CASSIQGLALTEAFF
CDR3nt: TGTGCCAGTAGTATACAGGGACTTGCCCTCACTGAAGCTTTCTTT

v_gene: TRBV30
d_gene: -
abundance: -
j_gene: TRBJ2-7
CDR3aa: CAWSGGGGLPYEQYF
CDR3nt: TGTGCCTGGAGCGGCGGAGGCGGCCTGCCCTACGAGCAGTACTTC

v_gene: TRBV29-1
d_gene: TRBD2
abundance: -
j_gene: TRBJ2-1
CDR3aa: CSVGRASGSSEQFF
CDR3nt: TGCAGCGTTGGTCGGGCTAGCGGGAGTTCTGAGCAGTTCTTC

v_gene: TRBV4-3
d_gene: TRBD1
abundance: once
j_gene: TRBJ1-4
CDR3aa: CASSQPRTGGGEKLFF
CDR3nt: TGCGCCAGCAGCCAACCCCGGACAGGGGGGGGAGAAAAACTGTTTTTT

v_gene: TRBV2
d_gene: -
abundance: -
j_gene: TRBJ1-2
CDR3aa: CASTPGLNLDYTF
CDR3nt: TGTGCCAGCACCCCTGGACTGAATCTTGACTACACCTTC

v_gene: TRBV6-5
d_gene: -
abundance: -
j_gene: TRBJ1-1
CDR3aa: CASSYSRVSEAFF
CDR3nt: TGTGCCAGCAGTTACTCCAGGGTTTCTGAAGCTTTCTTT

v_gene: TRBV7-2
d_gene: -
abundance: -
j_gene: TRBJ2-3
CDR3aa: CASSLQASTDTQYF
CDR3nt: TGTGCCAGCAGCTTACAAGCTAGCACAGATACGCAGTATTTT

v_gene: TRBV7-9
d_gene: TRBD2
abundance: -
j_gene: TRBJ2-3
CDR3aa: CASSSREAGLHTQYF
CDR3nt: TGTGCCAGCAGCTCCCGGGAGGCCGGGCTACATACGCAGTATTTT

v_gene: TRBV5-1
d_gene: TRBD1
abundance: -
j_gene: TRBJ2-7
CDR3aa: CASSLIQGGSYEQYF
CDR3nt: TGCGCCAGCAGCTTGATACAGGGGGGCTCCTACGAGCAGTACTTC

v_gene: TRBV6-4
d_gene: TRBD1
abundance: -
j_gene: TRBJ1-2
CDR3aa: CASSPGTVNYGYTF
CDR3nt: TGTGCCAGCAGTCCCGGGACAGTTAACTATGGCTACACCTTC

v_gene: TRBV7-8
d_gene: TRBD2
abundance: -
j_gene: TRBJ2-1
CDR3aa: CASSLQVASGRLVGEQFF
CDR3nt: TGTGCCAGCAGCTTACAAGTGGCTAGCGGGAGATTGGTGGGTGAGCAGTTCTTC

v_gene: TRBV30
d_gene: TRBD1
abundance: -
j_gene: TRBJ1-6
CDR3aa: CAWRGRGSSYNSPLHF
CDR3nt: TGTGCCTGGAGGGGCAGGGGGAGCTCCTATAATTCACCCCTCCACTTT

v_gene: TRBV7-8
d_gene: -
abundance: -
j_gene: TRBJ2-5
CDR3aa: CASRLRGQETQYF
CDR3nt: TGTGCCAGCAGGTTGCGGGGTCAAGAGACCCAGTACTTC

v_gene: TRBV7-3
d_gene: -
abundance: -
j_gene: TRBJ1-6
CDR3aa: CASSHSNNSPLHF
CDR3nt: TGTGCCAGCAGCCACTCCAATAATTCACCCCTCCACTTT

v_gene: TRBV5-6
d_gene: TRBD1
abundance: -
j_gene: TRBJ1-2
CDR3aa: CASRLEDGQGFYGYTF
CDR3nt: TGTGCCAGCAGACTCGAAGACGGACAGGGCTTCTATGGCTACACCTTC

v_gene: TRBV18
d_gene: -
abundance: -
j_gene: TRBJ2-1
CDR3aa: CASSPTQGQYNEQFF
CDR3nt: TGTGCCAGCTCACCAACTCAGGGCCAGTACAATGAGCAGTTCTTC

v_gene: TRBV11-3
d_gene: TRBD1
abundance: few
j_gene: TRBJ2-7
CDR3aa: CASSQQGNYEQYF
CDR3nt: TGTGCCAGCAGTCAACAGGGGAACTACGAGCAGTACTTC

v_gene: TRBV4-1
d_gene: TRBD2
abundance: -
j_gene: TRBJ2-1
CDR3aa: CASSQPAKGTSEFF
CDR3nt: TGCGCCAGCAGCCAACCCGCGAAGGGGACTAGCGAGTTCTTC

v_gene: TRBV7-3
d_gene: -
abundance: -
j_gene: TRBJ2-3
CDR3aa: CASSLAGSTDTQYF
CDR3nt: TGTGCCAGCAGTCTAGCCGGGAGCACAGATACGCAGTATTTT

v_gene: TRBV12-5
d_gene: TRBD1
abundance: -
j_gene: TRBJ1-6
CDR3aa: CASGLRQLGQGLNSPLHF
CDR3nt: TGTGCTAGTGGTTTGCGTCAATTAGGACAGGGATTAAATTCACCCCTCCACTTT

v_gene: TRBV9
d_gene: TRBD2
abundance: -
j_gene: TRBJ2-7
CDR3aa: CASSSQAGDGMDEQYF
CDR3nt: TGTGCCAGCAGCTCCCAAGCGGGAGACGGGATGGATGAGCAGTACTTC

v_gene: TRBV7-7
d_gene: TRBD1
abundance: -
j_gene: TRBJ2-2
CDR3aa: CASSLTGSTGELFF
CDR3nt: TGTGCCAGCAGCCTGACAGGGAGCACCGGGGAGCTGTTTTTT

v_gene: TRBV10-3
d_gene: TRBD2
abundance: -
j_gene: TRBJ2-3
CDR3aa: CAIKRGGSGSDTQYF
CDR3nt: TGTGCCATCAAGCGCGGGGGGTCGGGTTCGGATACGCAGTATTTT

v_gene: TRBV7-9
d_gene: -
abundance: -
j_gene: TRBJ1-2
CDR3aa: CASSLTALYGYTF
CDR3nt: TGTGCCAGCAGCTTAACAGCTCTCTATGGCTACACCTTC

v_gene: TRBV5-6
d_gene: -
abundance: -
j_gene: TRBJ2-5
CDR3aa: CASSLEAFLETQYF
CDR3nt: TGTGCCAGCAGCTTGGAAGCATTTTTGGAGACCCAGTACTTC